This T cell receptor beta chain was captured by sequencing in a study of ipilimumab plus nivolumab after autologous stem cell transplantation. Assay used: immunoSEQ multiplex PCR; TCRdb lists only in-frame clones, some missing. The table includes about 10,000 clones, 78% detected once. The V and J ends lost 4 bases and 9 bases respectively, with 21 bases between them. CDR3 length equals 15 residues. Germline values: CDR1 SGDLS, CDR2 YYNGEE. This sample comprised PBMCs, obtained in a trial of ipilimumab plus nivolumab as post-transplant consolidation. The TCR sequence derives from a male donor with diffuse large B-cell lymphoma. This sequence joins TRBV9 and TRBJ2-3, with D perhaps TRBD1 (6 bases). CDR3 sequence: CASSLDRRPTGTQYF. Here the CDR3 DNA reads TGTGCCAGCAGCCTTGACAGGAGACCGACCGGGACGCAGTATTTT.